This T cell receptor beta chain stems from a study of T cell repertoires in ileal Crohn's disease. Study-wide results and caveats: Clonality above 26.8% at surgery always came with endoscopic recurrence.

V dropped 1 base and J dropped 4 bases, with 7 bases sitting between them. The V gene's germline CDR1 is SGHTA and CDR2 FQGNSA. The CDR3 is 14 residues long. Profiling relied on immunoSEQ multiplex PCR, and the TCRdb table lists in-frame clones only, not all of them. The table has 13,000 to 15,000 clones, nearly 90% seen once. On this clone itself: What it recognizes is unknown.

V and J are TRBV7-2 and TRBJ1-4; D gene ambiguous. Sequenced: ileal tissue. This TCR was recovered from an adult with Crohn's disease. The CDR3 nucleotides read TGTGCCAGCAGCTTAGATTCGGTTAATGAAAAACTGTTTTTT. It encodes CASSLDSVNEKLFF.